This TCR beta chain was sequenced for a study of blood T cell repertoires in COVID-19. The CDR3 extends over 19 amino acids. Looked up from germline, CDR1 is SGDLS and CDR2 is YYNGEE. V lost 0 bases to trimming and J lost 3 bases; unmatched junction nucleotides: 10. Produced via immunoSEQ multiplex PCR; TCRdb's table is partial and in-frame only. The sample includes tens of thousands of clones, under 95% seen only once; the top ten take around 9.1%. This TCR derives from a human donor in a cohort sampled during active COVID-19. Source material: peripheral blood. The chain is built from TRBV9 and TRBJ2-6, with 9 bases aligning to TRBD1. As DNA, the CDR3 is TGTGCCAGCAGCGTAGAAACCGGGACAGGGCCATTTGGGGCCAACGTCCTGACTTTC. This encodes CASSVETGTGPFGANVLTF.